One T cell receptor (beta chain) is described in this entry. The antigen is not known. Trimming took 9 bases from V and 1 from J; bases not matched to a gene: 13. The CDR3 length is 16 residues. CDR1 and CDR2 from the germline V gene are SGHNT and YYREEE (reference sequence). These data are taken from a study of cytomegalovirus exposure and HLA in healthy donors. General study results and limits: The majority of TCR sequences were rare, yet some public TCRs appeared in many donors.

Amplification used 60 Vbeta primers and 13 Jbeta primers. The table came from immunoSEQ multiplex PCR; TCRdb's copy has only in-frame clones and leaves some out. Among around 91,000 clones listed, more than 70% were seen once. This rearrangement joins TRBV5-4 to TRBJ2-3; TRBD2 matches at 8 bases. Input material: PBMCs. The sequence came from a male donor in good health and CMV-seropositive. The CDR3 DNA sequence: TGTGCCACCGCCCGGGCTAGCGGGTTTCGCACAGATACGCAGTATTTT. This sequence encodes CATARASGFRTDTQYF.